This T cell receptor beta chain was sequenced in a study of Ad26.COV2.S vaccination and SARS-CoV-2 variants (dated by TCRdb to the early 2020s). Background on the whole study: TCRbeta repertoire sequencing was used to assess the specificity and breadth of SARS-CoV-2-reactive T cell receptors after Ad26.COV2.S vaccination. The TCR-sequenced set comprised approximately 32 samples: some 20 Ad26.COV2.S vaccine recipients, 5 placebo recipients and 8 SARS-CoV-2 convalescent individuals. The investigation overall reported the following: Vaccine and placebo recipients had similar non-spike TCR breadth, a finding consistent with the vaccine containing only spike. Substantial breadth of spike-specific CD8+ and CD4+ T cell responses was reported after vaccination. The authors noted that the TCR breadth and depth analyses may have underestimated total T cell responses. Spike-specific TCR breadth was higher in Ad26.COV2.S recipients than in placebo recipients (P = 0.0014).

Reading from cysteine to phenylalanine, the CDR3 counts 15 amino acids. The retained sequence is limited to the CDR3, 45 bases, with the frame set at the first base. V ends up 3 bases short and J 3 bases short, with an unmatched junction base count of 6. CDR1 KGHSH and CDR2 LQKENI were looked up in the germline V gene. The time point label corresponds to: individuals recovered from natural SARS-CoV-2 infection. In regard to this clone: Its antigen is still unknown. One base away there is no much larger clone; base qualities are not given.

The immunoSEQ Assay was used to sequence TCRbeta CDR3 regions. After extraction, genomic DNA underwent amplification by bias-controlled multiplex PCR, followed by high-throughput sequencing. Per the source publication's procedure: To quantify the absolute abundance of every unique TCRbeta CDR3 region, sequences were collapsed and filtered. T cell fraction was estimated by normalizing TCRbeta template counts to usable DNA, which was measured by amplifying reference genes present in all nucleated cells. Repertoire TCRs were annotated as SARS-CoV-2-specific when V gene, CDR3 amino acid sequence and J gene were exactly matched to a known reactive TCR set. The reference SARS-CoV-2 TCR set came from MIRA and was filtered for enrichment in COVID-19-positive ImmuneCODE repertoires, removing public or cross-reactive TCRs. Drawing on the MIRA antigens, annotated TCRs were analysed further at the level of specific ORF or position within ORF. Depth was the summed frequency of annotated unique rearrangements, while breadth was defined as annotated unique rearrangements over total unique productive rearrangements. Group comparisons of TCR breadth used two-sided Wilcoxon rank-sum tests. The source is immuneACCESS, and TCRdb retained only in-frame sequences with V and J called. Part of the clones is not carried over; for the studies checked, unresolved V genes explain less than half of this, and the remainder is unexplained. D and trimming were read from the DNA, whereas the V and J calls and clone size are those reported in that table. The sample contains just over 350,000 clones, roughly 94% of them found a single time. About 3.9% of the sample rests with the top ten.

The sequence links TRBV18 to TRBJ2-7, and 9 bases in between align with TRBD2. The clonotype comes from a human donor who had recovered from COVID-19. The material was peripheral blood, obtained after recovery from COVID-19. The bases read TGTGCCAGCTCACCCCCGGCGGGGGGGCTCTACGAGCAGTACTTC. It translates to CASSPPAGGLYEQYF.